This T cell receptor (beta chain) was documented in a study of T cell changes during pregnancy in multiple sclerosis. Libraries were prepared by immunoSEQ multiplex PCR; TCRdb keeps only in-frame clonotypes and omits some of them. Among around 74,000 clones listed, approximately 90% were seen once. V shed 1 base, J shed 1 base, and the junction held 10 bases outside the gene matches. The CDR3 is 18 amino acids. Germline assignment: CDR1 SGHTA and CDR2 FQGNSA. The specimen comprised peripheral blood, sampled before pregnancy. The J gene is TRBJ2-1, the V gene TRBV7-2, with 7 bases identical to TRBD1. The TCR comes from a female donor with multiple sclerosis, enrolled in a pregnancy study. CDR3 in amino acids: CASSLVFGTVPSYNEQFF. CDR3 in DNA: TGTGCCAGCAGCTTAGTGTTTGGGACAGTCCCATCCTACAATGAGCAGTTCTTC.